The sample holds one count of the clone carrying this TCR beta chain. Original processing notes: Reference gene primer amplification gave estimated nucleated cell counts. Here immunoSEQ multiplex PCR was the method, and the copy in TCRdb shows in-frame clones only, minus some. That table is the source of V, J and clone size, and D and trimming were worked out from the DNA. Of roughly 360,000 clones listed, roughly four fifths are singletons. Trimming left V 4 bases short and J 0 bases short, with 27 bases between. CDR1 is LGHDT and CDR2 is YNNKEL in the germline V gene (reference sequence). The CDR3 has 20 amino acids. This sample was included in a study of blood T cell repertoires in COVID-19. Study context: Acute and convalescent COVID-19 samples came from the United States, Italy and Spain. In each case, the material was cDNA or gDNA derived from T cells, B-cell-depleted T cells, or PBMCs.

Material for sequencing was peripheral blood. This clonotype originated in a human donor with acute or convalescent COVID-19. The donor label of this sample is uncertain. The chain recombines TRBV3-1 (or the pseudogene TRBV3-2) with TRBJ1-1, with a weak D call TRBD1 (5 bases). Here the CDR3 DNA reads TGTGCCAGCAGCCGTATCGGACCGGACAAAAGTGGGATCATGAACACTGAAGCTTTCTTT. Encoded protein: CASSRIGPDKSGIMNTEAFF.